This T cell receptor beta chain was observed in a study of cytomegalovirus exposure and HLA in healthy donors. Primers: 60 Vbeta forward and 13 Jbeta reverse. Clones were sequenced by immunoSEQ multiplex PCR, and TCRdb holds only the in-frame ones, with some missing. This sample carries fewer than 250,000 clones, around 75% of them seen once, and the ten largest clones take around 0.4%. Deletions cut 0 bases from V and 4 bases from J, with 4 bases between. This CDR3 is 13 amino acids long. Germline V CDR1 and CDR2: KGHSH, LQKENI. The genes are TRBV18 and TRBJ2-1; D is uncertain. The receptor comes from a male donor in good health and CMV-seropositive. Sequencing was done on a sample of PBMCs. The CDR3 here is CASSPPQYNEQFF. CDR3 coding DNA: TGTGCCAGCTCACCACCGCAGTACAATGAGCAGTTCTTC.